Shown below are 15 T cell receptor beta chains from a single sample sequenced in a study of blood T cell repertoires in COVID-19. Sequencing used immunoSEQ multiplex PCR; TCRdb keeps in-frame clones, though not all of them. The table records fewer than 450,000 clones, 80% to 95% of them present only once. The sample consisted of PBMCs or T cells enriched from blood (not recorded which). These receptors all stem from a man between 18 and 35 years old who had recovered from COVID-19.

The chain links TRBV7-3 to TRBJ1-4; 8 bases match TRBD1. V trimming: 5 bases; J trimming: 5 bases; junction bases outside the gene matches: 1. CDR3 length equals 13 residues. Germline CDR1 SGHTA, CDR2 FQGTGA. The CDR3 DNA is TGTGCCAGCAGCCGGGACAGGAATGAAAAACTGTTTTTT. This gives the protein CASSRDRNEKLFF.

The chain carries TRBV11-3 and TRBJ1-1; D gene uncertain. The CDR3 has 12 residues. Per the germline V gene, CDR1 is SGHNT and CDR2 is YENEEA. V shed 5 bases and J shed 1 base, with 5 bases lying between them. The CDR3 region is CASSAQNTEAFF. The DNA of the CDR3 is TGTGCCAGCAGCGCGCAGAACACTGAAGCTTTCTTT.

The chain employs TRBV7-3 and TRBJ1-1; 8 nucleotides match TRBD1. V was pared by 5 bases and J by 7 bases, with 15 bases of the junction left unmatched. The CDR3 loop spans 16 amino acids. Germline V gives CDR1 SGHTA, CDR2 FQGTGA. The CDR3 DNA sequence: TGTGCCAGCAGCCTCCAGGGGGCTGGGCTGCCTCATGAAGCTTTCTTT. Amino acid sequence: CASSLQGAGLPHEAFF.

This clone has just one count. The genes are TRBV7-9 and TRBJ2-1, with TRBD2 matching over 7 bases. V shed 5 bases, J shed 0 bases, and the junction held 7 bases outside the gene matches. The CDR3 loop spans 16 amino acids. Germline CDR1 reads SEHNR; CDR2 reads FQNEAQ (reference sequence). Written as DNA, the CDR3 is TGTGCCAGCAGCGCACGCCGCGGGGGCTCCTACAATGAGCAGTTCTTC. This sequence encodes CASSARRGGSYNEQFF.

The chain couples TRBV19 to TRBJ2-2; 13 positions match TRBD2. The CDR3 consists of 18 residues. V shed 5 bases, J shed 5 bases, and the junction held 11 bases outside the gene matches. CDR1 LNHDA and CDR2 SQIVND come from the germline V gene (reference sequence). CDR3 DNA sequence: TGTGCCAGTAGTCCACGATCCGGACTAGCGGGAGTTACCGGGGAGCTGTTTTTT. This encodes CASSPRSGLAGVTGELFF. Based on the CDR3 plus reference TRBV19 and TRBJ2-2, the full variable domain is DGGITQSPKYLFRKEGQNVTLSCEQNLNHDAMYWYRQDPGQGLRLIYYSQIVNDFQKGDIAEGYSVSREKKESFPLTVTSAQKNPTAFYLCASSPRSGLAGVTGELFFGEGSRLTVL.

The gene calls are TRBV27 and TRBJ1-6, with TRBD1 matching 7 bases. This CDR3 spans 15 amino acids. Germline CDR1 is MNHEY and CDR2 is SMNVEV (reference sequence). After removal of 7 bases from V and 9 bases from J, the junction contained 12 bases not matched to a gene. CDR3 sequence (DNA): TGTGCCAGCACCAGGGACAGCCCCTTCTCTTCACCCCTCCACTTT. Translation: CASTRDSPFSSPLHF.

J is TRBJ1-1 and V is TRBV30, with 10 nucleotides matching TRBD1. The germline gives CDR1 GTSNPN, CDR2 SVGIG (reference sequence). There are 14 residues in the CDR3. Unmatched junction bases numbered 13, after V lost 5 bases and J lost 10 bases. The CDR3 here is CAWGIRDRGLVAFF. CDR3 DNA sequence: TGTGCCTGGGGGATCCGGGACAGGGGATTAGTAGCTTTCTTT. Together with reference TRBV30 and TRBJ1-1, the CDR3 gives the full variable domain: SQTIHQWPATLVQPVGSPLSLECTVEGTSNPNLYWYRQAAGRGLQLLFYSVGIGQISSEVPQNLSASRPQDRQFILSSKKLLLSDSGFYLCAWGIRDRGLVAFFGQGTRLTVV.

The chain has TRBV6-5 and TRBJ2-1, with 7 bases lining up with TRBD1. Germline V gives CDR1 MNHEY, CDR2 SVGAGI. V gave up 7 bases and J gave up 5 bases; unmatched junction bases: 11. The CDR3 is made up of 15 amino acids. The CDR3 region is CASKWEGQVDNEQFF. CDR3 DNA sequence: TGTGCCAGCAAGTGGGAAGGACAGGTGGACAATGAGCAGTTCTTC.

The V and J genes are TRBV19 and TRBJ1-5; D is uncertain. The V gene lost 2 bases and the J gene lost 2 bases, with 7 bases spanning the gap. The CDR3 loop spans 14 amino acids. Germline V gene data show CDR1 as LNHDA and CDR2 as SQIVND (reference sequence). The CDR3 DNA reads TGTGCCAGTAGTATACGAGGTGGCAATCAGCCCCAGCATTTT. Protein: CASSIRGGNQPQHF.

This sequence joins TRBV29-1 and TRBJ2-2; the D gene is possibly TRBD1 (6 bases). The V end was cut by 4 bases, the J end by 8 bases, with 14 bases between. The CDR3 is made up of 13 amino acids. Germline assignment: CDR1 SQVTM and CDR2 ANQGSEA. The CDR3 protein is CSVGDTGLGELFF. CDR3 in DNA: TGCAGCGTTGGGGACACCGGCCTAGGGGAGCTGTTTTTT.

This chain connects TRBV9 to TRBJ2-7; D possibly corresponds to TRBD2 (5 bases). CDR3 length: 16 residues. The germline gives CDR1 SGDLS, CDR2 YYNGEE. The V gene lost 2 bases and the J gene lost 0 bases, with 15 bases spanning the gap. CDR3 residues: CASSVGGLLSSYEQYF. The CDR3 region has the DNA TGTGCCAGCAGCGTTGGAGGACTTTTGAGCTCCTACGAGCAGTACTTC.

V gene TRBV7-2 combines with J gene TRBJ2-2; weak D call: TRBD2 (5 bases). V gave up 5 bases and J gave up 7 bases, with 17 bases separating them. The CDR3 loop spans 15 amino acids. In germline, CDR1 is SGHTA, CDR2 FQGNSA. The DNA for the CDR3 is TGTGCCAGCAGCCTGGGGTCGGGGAGTGGCGGGGAGCTGTTTTTT. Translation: CASSLGSGSGGELFF.

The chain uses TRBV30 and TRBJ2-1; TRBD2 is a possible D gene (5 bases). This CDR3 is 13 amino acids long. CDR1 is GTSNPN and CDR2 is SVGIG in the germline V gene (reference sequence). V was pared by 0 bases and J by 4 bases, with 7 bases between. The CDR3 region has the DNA TGTGCCTGGAGTGTAGCGGATTACAATGAGCAGTTCTTC. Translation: CAWSVADYNEQFF.

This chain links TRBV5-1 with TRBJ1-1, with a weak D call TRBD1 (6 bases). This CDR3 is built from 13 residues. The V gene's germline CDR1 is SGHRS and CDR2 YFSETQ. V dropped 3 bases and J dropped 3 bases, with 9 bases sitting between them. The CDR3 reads CASSWTADTEAFF. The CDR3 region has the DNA TGCGCCAGCAGCTGGACAGCCGACACTGAAGCTTTCTTT.

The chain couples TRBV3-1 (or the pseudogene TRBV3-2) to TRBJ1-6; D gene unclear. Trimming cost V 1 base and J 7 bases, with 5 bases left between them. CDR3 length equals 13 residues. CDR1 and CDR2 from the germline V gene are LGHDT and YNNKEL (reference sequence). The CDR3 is CASSQGANSPLHF. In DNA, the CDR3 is TGTGCCAGCAGCCAAGGGGCGAATTCACCCCTCCACTTT.